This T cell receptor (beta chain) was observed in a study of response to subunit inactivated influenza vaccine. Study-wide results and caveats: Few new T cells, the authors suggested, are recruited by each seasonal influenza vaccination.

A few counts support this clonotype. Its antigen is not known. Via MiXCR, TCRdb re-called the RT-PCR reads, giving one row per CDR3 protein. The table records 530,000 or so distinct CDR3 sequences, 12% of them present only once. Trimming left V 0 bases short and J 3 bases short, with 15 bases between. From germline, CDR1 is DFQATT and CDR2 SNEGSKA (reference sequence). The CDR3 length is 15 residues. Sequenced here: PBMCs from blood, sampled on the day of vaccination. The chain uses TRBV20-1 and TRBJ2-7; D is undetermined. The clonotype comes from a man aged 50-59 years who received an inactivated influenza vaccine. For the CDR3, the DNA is TGCAGTGCTAGAGATGTCGCCCGCAGCTACTACGAGCAGTACTTC. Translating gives CSARDVARSYYEQYF.